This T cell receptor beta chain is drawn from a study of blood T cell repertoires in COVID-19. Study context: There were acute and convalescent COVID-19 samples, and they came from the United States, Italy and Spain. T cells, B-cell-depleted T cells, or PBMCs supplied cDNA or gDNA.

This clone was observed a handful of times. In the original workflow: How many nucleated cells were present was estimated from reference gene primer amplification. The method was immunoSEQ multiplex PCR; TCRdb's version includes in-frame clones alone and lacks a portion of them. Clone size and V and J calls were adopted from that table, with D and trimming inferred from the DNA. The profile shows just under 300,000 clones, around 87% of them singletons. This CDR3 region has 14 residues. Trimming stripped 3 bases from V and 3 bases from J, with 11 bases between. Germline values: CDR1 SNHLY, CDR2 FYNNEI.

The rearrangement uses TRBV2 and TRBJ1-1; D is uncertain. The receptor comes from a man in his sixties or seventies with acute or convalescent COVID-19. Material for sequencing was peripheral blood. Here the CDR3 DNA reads TGTGCCAGCAGTGATTCACAATCATACACTGAAGCTTTCTTT. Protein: CASSDSQSYTEAFF.